This T cell receptor (beta chain) was sequenced for a study of STAT5B mutations in CD4+ large granular lymphocyte leukemia. In the study overall: Among healthy donors, a particular HLA allele went with more CDR3 'QG' motifs. Study-level findings and limits: Compared with healthy controls (2/35), patient top clones favored TRBV06 (8/27). Main leukemic clonotypes were patient-specific, but under 30% appeared at low frequency elsewhere. Without putative leukemic clones, patient CD4-sorted repertoires remained more clonal than healthy CD4+ repertoires.

The assay was immunoSEQ multiplex PCR, and TCRdb's table has in-frame clones only and misses some. This table holds tens of thousands of clones, approximately 69% found once. The V end lost 1 base, the J end lost 0 bases, and 10 bases lay between the germline ends. The CDR3 is 17 amino acids. Per germline, CDR1 LNHNV and CDR2 YYDKDF (reference sequence). This clone was counted a few times. The antigen is not known. The sequence derives from a human donor in good health. V gene TRBV15 combines with J gene TRBJ2-6, with D maybe TRBD1 (6 bases). Source material: CD4+ T cells from blood buffy coats. This chain's CDR3 is CATSRGTGSSGANVLTF. Here the CDR3 DNA reads TGTGCCACCAGCAGAGGTACAGGGAGCTCTGGGGCCAACGTCCTGACTTTC.